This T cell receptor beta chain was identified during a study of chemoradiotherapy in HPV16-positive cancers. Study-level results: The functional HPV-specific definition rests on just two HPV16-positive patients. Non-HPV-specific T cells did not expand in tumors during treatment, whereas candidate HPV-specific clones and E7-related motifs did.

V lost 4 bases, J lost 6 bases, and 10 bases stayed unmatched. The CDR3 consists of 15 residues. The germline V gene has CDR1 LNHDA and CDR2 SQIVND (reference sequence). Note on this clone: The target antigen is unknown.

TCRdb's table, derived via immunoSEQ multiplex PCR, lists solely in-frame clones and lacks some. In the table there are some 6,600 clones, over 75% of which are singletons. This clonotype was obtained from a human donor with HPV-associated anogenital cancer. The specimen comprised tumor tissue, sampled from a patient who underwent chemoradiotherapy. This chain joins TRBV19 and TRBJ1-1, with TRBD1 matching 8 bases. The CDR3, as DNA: TGTGCCAGTAGTACCCGGACAGGGAAGGGGGCTGAAGCTTTCTTT. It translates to CASSTRTGKGAEAFF.